A few counts support the clone carrying this T cell receptor beta chain. As yet, its antigen is unknown. These data originate in a study of post-analysis software for immune sequencing data. Overall study results and limits: A few TRBV segments were significantly more frequent in patients than in controls. TRBV5-6, TRBV5-1 and TRBV20-1 were among these segments.

The CDR3 spans 14 residues. The V and J ends lost 5 bases and 8 bases respectively, with 16 bases between them. Unique molecular identifiers had been added to the TCR beta cDNA libraries. In TCRdb, the PCR reads were re-called with MiXCR into one record per CDR3 protein. Of about 800,000 distinct CDR3 sequences in the sample, roughly 30% were seen once. Sequenced material: blood. The TCR sequence derives from a girl under 18 with multiple sclerosis. V is TRBV12-3 or TRBV12-4 and J is TRBJ2-1; D is perhaps TRBD1 or TRBD2 (5 bases each). CDR3 DNA: TGTGCCAGCAGTCCCCCGGGGCCCGGCGATGAGCAGTTCTTC. As protein: CASSPPGPGDEQFF.